These 8 T cell receptor beta chains were all obtained from the same sample, sequenced in a study of T-cell memory formation after mild COVID-19. TCRdb reprocessed the 5' RACE reads with MiXCR, giving one entry per CDR3 protein. The table lists around 410,000 distinct CDR3 sequences, more than 20% of them singletons. Material: PBMCs or a T cell subset sorted from them (not recorded which). These receptors were taken from an adult woman who had mild COVID-19 (a few samples of this study predate the infection). Cell type and time point are not known.

This clonotype was seen a handful of times. This chain's CDR3 is CASSQPRDEQFF. The CDR3, as DNA: TGCGCCAGCAGTCAACCACGGGACGAGCAGTTCTTC. The chain has TRBV23-1 and TRBJ2-1, with D tentatively TRBD1 or TRBD2 (5 bases each). TRBV23-1 is reported as an ORF; its role is uncertain. This CDR3 region has 12 residues. The germline V and J ends were trimmed by 2 bases and 10 bases, with 9 bases remaining between them.

This clonotype has just a few counts. This rearrangement joins TRBV20-1 to TRBJ1-1, with 9 bases lining up with TRBD1. V lost 5 bases and J lost 10; bases outside the gene matches: 11. CDR3 length: 13 amino acids. Germline assignment: CDR1 DFQATT and CDR2 SNEGSKA (reference sequence). Written as DNA, the CDR3 is TGCAGTGCTGTCCGGGACAGGGACGCAAGAGCTTTCTTT. This gives the protein CSAVRDRDARAFF.

The table lists this clonotype with a few counts. Its ends do not fully match the called genes, so a read error is possible. The chain uses TRBV11-3 and TRBJ2-1, with 12 bases aligning to TRBD2. The length of the CDR3 is 13 residues. Germline V gene sequence: CDR1 SGHNT, CDR2 YENEEA. The CDR3 protein is CASSLGTSGISVF. The CDR3 DNA is TGTGCCAGCAGCTTAGGGACTAGCGGGATTTCGGTCTTC.

This clonotype came up a few times. The CDR3 DNA follows: TGTGCCAGCAGCTCGGGACAGTTTGGAACCTTTCAAGAGACCCAGTACTTC. This codes for CASSSGQFGTFQETQYF. V and J are TRBV7-6 and TRBJ2-5, with 7 bases fitting TRBD1. The CDR3 loop spans 17 amino acids. Germline CDR1 reads SGHVS; CDR2 reads FNYEAQ. The J segment lost 2 bases and the V segment lost 4 bases, leaving 13 bases of the junction unmatched.

This clonotype has more than one count but fewer than ten. This chain connects TRBV20-1 to TRBJ1-2; no reliable D call. Germline V gene data show CDR1 as DFQATT and CDR2 as SNEGSKA (reference sequence). The CDR3 sequence is 12 residues long. The V gene lost 3 bases and the J gene lost 2 bases, with 7 bases spanning the gap. CDR3 amino acids: CSASYLNYGYTF. The CDR3 DNA follows: TGCAGTGCTAGTTACTTAAACTATGGCTACACCTTC.

The sample holds a few counts of this clonotype. The rearrangement uses TRBV24-1 and TRBJ2-1, with D tentatively TRBD1 or TRBD2 (6 bases each). Germline values: CDR1 KGHDR, CDR2 SFDVKD. There are 15 residues in the CDR3. Trimming removed 5 bases at V and 4 bases at J, with 14 bases between. Here the CDR3 reads CATSAGAFGYNEQFF. In DNA form, the CDR3 reads TGTGCCACCAGTGCGGGGGCTTTCGGTTACAATGAGCAGTTCTTC.

This clonotype showed up just once. V and J are TRBV5-6 and TRBJ1-4; 7 nucleotides line up with TRBD1. Looked up from germline, CDR1 is SGHDT and CDR2 is YYEEEE. The J segment lost 7 bases and the V segment lost 0 bases, leaving 3 bases of the junction unmatched. The CDR3 is 14 amino acids. Here the CDR3 reads CASSLGQGFEKLFF. The DNA for the CDR3 is TGTGCCAGCAGCTTGGGACAGGGCTTTGAAAAACTGTTTTTT.

This clonotype was seen ten or more times. CDR3 sequence: CASSQGLAGADTQYF. The CDR3 DNA reads as TGTGCCAGCAGCCAAGGGCTAGCGGGAGCGGATACGCAGTATTTT. The V gene is TRBV4-2, the J gene TRBJ2-3; TRBD2 aligns across 10 bases. This CDR3 spans 15 amino acids. CDR1 is LGHNA and CDR2 is YNFKEQ in the germline V gene. J was trimmed by 6 bases and V by 1 base; bases with no gene match: 4.